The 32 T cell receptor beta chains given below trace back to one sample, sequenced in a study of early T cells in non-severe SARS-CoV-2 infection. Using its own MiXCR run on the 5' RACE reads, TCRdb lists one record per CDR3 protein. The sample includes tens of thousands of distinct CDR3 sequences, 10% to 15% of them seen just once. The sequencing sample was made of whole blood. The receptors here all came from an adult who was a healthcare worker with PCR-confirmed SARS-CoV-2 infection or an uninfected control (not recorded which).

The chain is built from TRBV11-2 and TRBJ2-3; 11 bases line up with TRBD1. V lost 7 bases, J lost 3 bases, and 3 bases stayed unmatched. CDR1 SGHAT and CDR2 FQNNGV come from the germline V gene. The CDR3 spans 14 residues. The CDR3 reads CASTGTGGTDTQYF. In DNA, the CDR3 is TGTGCCAGCACTGGGACAGGGGGAACAGATACGCAGTATTTT.

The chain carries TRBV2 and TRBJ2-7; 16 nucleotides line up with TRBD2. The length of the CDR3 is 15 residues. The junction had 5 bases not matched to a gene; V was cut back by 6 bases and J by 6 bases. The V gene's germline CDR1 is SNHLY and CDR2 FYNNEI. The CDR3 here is CASRGTSGRAGEQYF. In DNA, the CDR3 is TGTGCCAGCAGGGGGACTAGCGGGAGGGCTGGCGAGCAGTACTTC.

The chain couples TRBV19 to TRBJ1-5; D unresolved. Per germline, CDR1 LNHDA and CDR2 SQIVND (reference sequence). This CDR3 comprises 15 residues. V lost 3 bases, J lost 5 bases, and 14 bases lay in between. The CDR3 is CASSIKRASDQPQHF. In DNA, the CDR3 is TGTGCCAGTAGTATTAAGCGGGCGAGCGATCAGCCCCAGCATTTT.

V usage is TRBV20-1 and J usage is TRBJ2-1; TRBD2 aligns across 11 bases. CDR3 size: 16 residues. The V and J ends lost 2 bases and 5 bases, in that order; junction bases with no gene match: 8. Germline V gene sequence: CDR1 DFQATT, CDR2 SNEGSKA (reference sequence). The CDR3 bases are TGCAGTGCTAGACCGTATCTAGCGGGAGGCGACAATGAGCAGTTCTTC. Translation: CSARPYLAGGDNEQFF.

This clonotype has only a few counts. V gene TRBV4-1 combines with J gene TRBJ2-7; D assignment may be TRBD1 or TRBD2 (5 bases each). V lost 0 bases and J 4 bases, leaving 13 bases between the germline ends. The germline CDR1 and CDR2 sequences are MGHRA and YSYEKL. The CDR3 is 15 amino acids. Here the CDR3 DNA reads TGCGCCAGCAGCCAAGAGGGGACGGACGTTTACGAGCAGTACTTC. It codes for CASSQEGTDVYEQYF.

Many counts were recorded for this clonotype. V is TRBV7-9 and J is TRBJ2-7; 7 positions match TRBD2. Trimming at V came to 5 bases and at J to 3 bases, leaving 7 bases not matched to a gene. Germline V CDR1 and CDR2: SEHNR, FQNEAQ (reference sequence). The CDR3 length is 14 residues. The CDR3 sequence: CASSHEERDYEQYF. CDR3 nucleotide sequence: TGTGCCAGCAGCCACGAGGAGCGGGACTACGAGCAGTACTTC.

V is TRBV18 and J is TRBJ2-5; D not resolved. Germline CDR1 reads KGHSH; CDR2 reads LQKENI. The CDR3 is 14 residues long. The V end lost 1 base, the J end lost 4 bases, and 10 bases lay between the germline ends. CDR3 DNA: TGTGCCAGCTCACCACAGGCGTCGGGAGAGACCCAGTACTTC. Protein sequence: CASSPQASGETQYF.

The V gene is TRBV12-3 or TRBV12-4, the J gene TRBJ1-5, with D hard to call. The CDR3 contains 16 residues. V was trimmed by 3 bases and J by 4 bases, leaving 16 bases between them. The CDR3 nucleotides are TGTGCCAGCAGTTTCGGAGGAGGGCAAGGAAATCAGCCCCAGCATTTT. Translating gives CASSFGGGQGNQPQHF.

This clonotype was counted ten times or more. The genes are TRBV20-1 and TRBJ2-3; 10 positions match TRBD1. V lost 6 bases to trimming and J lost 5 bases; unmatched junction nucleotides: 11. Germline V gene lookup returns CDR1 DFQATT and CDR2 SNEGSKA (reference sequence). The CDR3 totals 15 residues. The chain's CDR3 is CSALTTGGEVDTQYF. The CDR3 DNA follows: TGCAGTGCCCTAACGACAGGGGGCGAGGTAGATACGCAGTATTTT.

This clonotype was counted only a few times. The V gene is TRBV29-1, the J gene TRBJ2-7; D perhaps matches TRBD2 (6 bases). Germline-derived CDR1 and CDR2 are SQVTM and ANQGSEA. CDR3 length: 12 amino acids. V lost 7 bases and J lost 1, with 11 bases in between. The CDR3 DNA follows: TGCAGCGCGGGGGAGATTTCCTACGAGCAGTACTTC. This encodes CSAGEISYEQYF.

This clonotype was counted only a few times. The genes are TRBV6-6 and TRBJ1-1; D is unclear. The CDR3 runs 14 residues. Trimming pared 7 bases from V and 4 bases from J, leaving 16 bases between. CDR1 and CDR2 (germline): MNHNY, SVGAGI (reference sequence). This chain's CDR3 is CASKRRAGGTEAFF. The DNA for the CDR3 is TGTGCCAGCAAGCGGAGGGCCGGTGGCACTGAAGCTTTCTTT.

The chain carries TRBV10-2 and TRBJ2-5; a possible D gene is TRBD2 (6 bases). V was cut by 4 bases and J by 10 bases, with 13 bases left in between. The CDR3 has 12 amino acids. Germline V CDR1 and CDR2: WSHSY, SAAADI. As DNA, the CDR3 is TGCGCCAGCAGTGTGGCCACGGGGGACCAGTACTTC. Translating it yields CASSVATGDQYF.

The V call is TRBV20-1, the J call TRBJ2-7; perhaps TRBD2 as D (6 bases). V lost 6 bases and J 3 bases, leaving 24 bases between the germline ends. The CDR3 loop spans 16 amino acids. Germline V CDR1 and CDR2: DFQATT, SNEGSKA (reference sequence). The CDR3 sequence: CSAGMSEGLLDYEQYF. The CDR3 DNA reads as TGCAGTGCCGGAATGTCTGAGGGACTCCTAGACTACGAGCAGTACTTC.

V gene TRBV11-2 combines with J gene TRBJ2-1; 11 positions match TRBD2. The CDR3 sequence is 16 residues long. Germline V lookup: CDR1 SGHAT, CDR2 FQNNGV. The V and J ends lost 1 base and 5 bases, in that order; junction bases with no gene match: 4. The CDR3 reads CASSLAGLAVNNEQFF. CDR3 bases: TGTGCCAGCAGCTTAGCGGGACTAGCGGTAAACAATGAGCAGTTCTTC.

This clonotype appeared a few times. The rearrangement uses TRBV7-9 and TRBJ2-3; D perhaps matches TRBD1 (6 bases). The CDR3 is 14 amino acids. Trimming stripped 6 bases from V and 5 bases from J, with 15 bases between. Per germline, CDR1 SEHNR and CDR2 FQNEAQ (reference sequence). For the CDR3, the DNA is TGTGCCAGCAGACTTGGGGGCATGGAAGATACGCAGTATTTT. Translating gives CASRLGGMEDTQYF.

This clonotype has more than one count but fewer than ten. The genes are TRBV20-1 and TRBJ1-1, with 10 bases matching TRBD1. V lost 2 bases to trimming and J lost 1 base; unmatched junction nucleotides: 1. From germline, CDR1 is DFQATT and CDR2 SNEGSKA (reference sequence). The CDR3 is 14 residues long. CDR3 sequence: CSARRQGANTEAFF. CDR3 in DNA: TGCAGTGCTAGACGACAGGGGGCGAACACTGAAGCTTTCTTT.

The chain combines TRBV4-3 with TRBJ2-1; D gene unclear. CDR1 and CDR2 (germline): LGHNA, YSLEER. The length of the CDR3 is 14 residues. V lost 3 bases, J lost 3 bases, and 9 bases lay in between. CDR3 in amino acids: CASSHADHYNEQFF. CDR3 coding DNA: TGCGCCAGCAGCCACGCGGACCACTACAATGAGCAGTTCTTC.

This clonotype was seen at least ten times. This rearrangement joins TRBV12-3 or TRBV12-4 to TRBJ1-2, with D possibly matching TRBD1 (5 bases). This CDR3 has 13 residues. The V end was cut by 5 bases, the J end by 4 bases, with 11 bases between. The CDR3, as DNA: TGTGCCAGCAGTAGGGGTTATGGCTATGGCTACACCTTC. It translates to CASSRGYGYGYTF.

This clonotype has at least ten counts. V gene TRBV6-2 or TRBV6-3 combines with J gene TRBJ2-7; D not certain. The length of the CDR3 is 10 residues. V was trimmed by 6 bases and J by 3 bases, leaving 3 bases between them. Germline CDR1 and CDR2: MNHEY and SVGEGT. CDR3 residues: CASSLYEQYF. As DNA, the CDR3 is TGTGCCAGCAGCCTCTACGAGCAGTACTTC.

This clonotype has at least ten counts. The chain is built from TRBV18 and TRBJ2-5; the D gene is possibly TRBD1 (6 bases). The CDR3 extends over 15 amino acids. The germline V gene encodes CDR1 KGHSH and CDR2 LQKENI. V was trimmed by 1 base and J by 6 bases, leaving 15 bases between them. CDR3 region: CASSPQARGVQTQYF. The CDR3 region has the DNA TGTGCCAGCTCACCACAGGCCAGGGGTGTACAGACCCAGTACTTC.

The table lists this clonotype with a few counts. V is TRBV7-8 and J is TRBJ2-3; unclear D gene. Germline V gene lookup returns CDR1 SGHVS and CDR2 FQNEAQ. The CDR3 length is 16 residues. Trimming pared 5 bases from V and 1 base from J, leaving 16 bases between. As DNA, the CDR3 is TGTGCCAGCAGCGCAAGCGTAGGGTGGCGCACAGATACGCAGTATTTT. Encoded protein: CASSASVGWRTDTQYF. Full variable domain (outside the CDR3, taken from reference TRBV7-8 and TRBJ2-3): GAGVSQSPRYKVAKRGQDVALRCDPISGHVSLFWYQQALGQGPEFLTYFQNEAQLDKSGLPSDRFFAERPEGSVSTLKIQRTQQEDSAVYLCASSASVGWRTDTQYFGPGTRLTVL.

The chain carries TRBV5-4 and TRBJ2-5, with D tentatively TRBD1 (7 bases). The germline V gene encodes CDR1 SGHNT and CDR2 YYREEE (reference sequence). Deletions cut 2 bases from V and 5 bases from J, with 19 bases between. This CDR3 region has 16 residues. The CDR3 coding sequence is TGTGCCAGCAGCTTAGCAGGGGGGCAAGAACAGGAGACCCAGTACTTC. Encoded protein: CASSLAGGQEQETQYF. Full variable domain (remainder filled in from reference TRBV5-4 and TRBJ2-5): ETGVTQSPTHLIKTRGQQVTLRCSSQSGHNTVSWYQQALGQGPQFIFQYYREEENGRGNFPPRFSGLQFPNYSSELNVNALELDDSALYLCASSLAGGQEQETQYFGPGTRLLVL.

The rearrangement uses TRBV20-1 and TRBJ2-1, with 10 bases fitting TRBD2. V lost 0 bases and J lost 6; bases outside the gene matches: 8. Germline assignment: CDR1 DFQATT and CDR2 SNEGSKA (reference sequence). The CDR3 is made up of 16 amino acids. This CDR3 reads CSARDSLAGDSNEQFF. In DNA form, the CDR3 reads TGCAGTGCTAGAGATTCCCTAGCGGGAGATTCCAATGAGCAGTTCTTC.

The CDR3 DNA reads TGTGCCAGCAGCACGACTAGCTCCTACGAGCAGTACTTC. As protein: CASSTTSSYEQYF. The rearrangement uses TRBV7-8 and TRBJ2-7, with a tentative D call TRBD2 (6 bases). Per germline, CDR1 SGHVS and CDR2 FQNEAQ. V dropped 5 bases and J dropped 0 bases, with 8 bases sitting between them. This CDR3 has 13 residues.

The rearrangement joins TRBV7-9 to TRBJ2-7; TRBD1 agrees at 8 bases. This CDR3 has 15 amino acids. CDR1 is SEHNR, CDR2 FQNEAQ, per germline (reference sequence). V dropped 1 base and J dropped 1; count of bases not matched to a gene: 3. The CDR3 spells CASSLVNRGSYEQYF. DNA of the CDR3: TGTGCCAGCAGCTTAGTTAACAGGGGGTCCTACGAGCAGTACTTC.

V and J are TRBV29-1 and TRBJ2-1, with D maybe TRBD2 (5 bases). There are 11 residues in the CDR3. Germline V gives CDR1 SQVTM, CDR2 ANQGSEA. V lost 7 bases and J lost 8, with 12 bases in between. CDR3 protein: CSGTGSDEQFF. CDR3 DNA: TGCAGCGGGACTGGCAGTGATGAGCAGTTCTTC.

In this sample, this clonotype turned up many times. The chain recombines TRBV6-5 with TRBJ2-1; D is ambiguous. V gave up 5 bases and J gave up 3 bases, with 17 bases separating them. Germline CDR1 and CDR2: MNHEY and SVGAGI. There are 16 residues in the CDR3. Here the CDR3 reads CASSQAPGHLYNEQFF. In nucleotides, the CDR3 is TGTGCCAGCAGTCAGGCCCCGGGTCACCTCTACAATGAGCAGTTCTTC.

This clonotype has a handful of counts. CDR3 DNA sequence: TGTGCCATCATGAACACAGGAAGGAGTGAGCAGTTCTTC. Translation: CAIMNTGRSEQFF. The V call is TRBV10-3, the J call TRBJ2-1; a possible D gene is TRBD1 (5 bases). Per the germline V gene, CDR1 is ENHRY and CDR2 is SYGVKD. The CDR3 totals 13 residues. V lost 7 bases and J 9 bases, leaving 16 bases between the germline ends.

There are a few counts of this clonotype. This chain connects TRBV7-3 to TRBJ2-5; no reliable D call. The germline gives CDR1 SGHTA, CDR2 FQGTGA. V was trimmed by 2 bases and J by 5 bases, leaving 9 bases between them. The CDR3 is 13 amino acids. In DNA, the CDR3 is TGTGCCAGCAGCTTAGAGATGGAGGAGACCCAGTACTTC. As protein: CASSLEMEETQYF.

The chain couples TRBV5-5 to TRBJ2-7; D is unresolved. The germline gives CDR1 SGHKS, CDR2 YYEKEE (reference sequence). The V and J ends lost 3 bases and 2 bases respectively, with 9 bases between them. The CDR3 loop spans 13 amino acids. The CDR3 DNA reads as TGTGCCAGCAGCTATACATTGGCCTACGAGCAGTACTTC. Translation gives CASSYTLAYEQYF.

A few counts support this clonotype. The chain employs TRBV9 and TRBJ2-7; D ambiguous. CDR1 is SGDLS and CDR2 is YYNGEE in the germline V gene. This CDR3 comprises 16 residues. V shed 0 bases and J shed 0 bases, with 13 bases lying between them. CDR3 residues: CASSVEGWRPSYEQYF. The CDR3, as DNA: TGTGCCAGCAGCGTAGAGGGTTGGCGGCCCTCCTACGAGCAGTACTTC.

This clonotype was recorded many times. Here the CDR3 DNA reads TGTGCCAGCAGAGACAACGGGTTCTACGAGCAGTACTTC. Translated: CASRDNGFYEQYF. V usage is TRBV28 and J usage is TRBJ2-7; D is unclear. Trimming removed 6 bases from V and 3 bases from J, with 12 bases in between. There are 13 residues in the CDR3. Germline CDR1 and CDR2: MDHEN and SYDVKM.